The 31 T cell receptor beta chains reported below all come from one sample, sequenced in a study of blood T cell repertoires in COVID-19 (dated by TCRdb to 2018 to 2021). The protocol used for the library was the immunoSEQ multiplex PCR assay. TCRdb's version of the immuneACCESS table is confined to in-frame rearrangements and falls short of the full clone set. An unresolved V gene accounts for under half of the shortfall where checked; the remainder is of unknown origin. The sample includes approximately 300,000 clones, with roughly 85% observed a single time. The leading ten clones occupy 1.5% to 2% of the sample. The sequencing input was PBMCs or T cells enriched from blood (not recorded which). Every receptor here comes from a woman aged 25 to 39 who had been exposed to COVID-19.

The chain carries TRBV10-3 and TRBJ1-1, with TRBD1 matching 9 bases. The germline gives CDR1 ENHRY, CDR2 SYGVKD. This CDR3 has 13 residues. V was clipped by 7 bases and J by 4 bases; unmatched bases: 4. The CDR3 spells CAITSQGATEAFF. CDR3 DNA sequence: TGTGCCATCACGTCACAGGGGGCCACTGAAGCTTTCTTT.

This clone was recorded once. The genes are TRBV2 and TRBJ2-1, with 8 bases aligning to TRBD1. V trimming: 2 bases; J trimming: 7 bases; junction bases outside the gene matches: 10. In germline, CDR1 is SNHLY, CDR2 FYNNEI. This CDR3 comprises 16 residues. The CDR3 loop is CASSEIGQGAGNEQFF. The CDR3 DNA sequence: TGTGCCAGCAGTGAAATCGGGCAGGGGGCGGGTAATGAGCAGTTCTTC.

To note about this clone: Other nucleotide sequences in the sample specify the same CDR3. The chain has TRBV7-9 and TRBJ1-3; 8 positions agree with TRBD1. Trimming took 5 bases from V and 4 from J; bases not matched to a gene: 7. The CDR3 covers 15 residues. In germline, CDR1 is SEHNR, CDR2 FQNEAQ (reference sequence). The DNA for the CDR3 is TGTGCCAGCAGCCTTGACAGGGGATCAGGAAACACCATATATTTT. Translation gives CASSLDRGSGNTIYF.

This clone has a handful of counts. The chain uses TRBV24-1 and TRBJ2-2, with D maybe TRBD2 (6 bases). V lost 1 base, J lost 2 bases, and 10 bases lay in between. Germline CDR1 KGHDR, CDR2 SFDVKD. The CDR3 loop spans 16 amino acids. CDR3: CATSDFQRANTGELFF. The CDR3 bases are TGTGCCACCAGTGATTTCCAGCGGGCAAACACCGGGGAGCTGTTTTTT.

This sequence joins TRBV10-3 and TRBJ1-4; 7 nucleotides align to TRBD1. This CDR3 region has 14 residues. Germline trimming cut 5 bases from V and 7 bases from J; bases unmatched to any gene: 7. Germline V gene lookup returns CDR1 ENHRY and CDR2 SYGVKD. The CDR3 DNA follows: TGTGCCATCAGTAATACAGGGGATGGTGAAAAACTGTTTTTT. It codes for CAISNTGDGEKLFF.

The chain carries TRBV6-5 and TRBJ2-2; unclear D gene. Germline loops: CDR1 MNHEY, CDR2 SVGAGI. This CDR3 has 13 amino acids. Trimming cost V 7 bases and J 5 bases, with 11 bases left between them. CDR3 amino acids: CASNMAGTGELFF. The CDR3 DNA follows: TGTGCCAGCAATATGGCCGGGACCGGGGAGCTGTTTTTT.

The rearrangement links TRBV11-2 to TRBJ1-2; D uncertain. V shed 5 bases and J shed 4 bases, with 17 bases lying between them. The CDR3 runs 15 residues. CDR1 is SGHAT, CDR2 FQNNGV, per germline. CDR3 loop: CASSHYGENSYGYTF. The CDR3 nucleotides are TGTGCCAGCAGCCATTATGGGGAGAACTCCTATGGCTACACCTTC.

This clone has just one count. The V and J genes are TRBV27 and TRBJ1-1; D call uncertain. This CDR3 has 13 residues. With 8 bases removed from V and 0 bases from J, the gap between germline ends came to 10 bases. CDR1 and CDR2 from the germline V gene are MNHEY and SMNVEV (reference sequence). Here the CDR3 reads CASLANLNTEAFF. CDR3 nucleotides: TGTGCCAGCCTAGCAAATCTGAACACTGAAGCTTTCTTT.

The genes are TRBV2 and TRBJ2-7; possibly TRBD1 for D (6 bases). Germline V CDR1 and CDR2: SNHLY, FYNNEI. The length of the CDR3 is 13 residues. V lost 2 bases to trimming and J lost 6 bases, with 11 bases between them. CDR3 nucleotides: TGTGCCAGCAGTGAAAACAGGGTTTCCGAGCAGTACTTC. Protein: CASSENRVSEQYF.

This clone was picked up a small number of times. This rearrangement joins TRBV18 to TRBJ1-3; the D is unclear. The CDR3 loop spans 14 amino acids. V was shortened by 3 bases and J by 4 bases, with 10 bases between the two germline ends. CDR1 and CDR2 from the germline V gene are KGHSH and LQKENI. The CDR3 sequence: CASSPAGPGNTIYF. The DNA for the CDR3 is TGTGCCAGCTCACCGGCTGGGCCCGGAAACACCATATATTTT. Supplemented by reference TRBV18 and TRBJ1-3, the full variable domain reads NAGVMQNPRHLVRRRGQEARLRCSPMKGHSHVYWYRQLPEEGLKFMVYLQKENIIDESGMPKERFSAEFPKEGPSILRIQQVVRGDSAAYFCASSPAGPGNTIYFGEGSWLTVV.

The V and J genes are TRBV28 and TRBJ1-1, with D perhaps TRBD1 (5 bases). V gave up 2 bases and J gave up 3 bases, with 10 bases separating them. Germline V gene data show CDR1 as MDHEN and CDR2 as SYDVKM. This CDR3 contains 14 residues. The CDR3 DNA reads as TGTGCCAGCAGTTTAGAGATGGGGCACACTGAAGCTTTCTTT. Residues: CASSLEMGHTEAFF.

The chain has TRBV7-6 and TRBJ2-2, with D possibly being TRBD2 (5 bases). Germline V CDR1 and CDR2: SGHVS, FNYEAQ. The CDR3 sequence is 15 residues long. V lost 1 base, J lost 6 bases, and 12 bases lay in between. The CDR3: CASSLGGSVAGELFF. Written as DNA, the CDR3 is TGTGCCAGCAGCTTAGGAGGGTCGGTGGCCGGGGAGCTGTTTTTT.

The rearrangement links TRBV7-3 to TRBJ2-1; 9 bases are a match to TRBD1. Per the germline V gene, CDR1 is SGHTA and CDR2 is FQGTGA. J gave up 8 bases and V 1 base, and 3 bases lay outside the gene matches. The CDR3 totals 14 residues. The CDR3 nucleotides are TGTGCCAGCAGCTTAATGGGACAGGGCCATGAGCAGTTCTTC. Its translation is CASSLMGQGHEQFF. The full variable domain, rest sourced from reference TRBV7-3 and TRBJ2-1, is GAGVSQTPSNKVTEKGKYVELRCDPISGHTALYWYRQSLGQGPEFLIYFQGTGAADDSGLPNDRFFAVRPEGSVSTLKIQRTERGDSAVYLCASSLMGQGHEQFFGPGTRLTVL.

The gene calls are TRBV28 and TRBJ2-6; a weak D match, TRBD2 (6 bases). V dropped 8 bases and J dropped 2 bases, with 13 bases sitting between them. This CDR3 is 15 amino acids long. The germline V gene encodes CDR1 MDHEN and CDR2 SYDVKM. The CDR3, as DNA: TGTGCCAGCGGTACGGGAGAAGCTGGGGCCAACGTCCTGACTTTC. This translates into CASGTGEAGANVLTF.

CDR3 in DNA: TGTGCCAGCAGCAGGGACAGCGTCTCCTACGAGCAGTACTTC. This gives the protein CASSRDSVSYEQYF. This sequence joins TRBV3-1 (or the pseudogene TRBV3-2) and TRBJ2-7; TRBD1 aligns across 7 bases. Germline CDR1 reads LGHDT; CDR2 reads YNNKEL (reference sequence). This CDR3 has 14 residues. Germline trimming cut 5 bases from V and 0 bases from J; bases unmatched to any gene: 4.

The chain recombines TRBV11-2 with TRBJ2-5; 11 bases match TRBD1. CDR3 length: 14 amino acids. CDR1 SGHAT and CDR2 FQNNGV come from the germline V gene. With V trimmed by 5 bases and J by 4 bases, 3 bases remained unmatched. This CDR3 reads CASSGQGARETQYF. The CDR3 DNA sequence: TGTGCCAGCAGCGGACAGGGGGCTAGAGAGACCCAGTACTTC.

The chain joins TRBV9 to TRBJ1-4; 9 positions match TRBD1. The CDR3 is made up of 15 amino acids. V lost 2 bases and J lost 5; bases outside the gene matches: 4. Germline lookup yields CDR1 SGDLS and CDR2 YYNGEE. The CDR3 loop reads CASSVFGTGNEKLFF. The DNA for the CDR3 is TGTGCCAGCAGCGTCTTCGGGACAGGGAATGAAAAACTGTTTTTT.

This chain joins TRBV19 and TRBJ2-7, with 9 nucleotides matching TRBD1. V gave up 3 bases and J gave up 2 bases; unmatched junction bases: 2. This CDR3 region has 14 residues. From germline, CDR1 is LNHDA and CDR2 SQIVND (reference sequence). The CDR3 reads CASSIGTGPYEQYF. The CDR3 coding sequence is TGTGCCAGTAGTATCGGGACAGGGCCCTACGAGCAGTACTTC.

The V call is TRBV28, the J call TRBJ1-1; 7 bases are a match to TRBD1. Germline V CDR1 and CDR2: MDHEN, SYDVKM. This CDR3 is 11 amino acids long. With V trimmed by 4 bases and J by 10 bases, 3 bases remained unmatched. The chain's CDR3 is CASSYRQGAFF. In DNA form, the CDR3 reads TGTGCCAGCAGTTACCGACAGGGAGCTTTCTTT.

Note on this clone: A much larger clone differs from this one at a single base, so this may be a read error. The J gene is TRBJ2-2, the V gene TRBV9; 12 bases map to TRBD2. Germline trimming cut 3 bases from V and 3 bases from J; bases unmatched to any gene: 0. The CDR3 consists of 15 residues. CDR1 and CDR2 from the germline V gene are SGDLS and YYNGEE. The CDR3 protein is CASSGLAGDTGELFF. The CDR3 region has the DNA TGTGCCAGCAGCGGACTAGCGGGAGACACCGGGGAGCTGTTTTTT.

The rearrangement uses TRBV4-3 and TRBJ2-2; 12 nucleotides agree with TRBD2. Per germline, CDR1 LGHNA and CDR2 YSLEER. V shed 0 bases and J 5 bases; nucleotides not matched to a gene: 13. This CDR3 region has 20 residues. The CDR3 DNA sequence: TGCGCCAGCAGCCAAGATTCTCTAGCGGGGGGGCGGAAGACTACCGGGGAGCTGTTTTTT. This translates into CASSQDSLAGGRKTTGELFF.

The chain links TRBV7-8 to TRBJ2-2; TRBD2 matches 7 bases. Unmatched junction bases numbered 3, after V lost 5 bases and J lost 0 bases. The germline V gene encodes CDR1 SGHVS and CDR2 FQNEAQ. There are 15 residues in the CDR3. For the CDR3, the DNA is TGTGCCAGCAGCCCTAGCGGCGCGAACACCGGGGAGCTGTTTTTT. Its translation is CASSPSGANTGELFF.

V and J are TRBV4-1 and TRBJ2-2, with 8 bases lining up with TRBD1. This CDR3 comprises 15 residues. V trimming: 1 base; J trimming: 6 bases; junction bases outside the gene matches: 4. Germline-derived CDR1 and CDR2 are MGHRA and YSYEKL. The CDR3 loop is CASSQVTGVPGELFF. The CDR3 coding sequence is TGCGCCAGCAGCCAAGTGACAGGGGTTCCCGGGGAGCTGTTTTTT.

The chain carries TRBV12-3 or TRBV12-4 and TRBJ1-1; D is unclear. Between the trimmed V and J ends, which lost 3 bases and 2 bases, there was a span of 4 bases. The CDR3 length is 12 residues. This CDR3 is CASSFSNTEAFF. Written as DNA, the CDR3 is TGTGCCAGCAGTTTTAGTAACACTGAAGCTTTCTTT.

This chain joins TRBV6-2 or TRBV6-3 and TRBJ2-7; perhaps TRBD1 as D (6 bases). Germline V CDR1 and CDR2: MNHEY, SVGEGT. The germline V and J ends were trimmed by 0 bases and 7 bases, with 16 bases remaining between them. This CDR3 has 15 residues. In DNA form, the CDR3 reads TGTGCCAGCAGTTACTCAGTGCAGGGGACGGGGGAGCAGTACTTC. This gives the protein CASSYSVQGTGEQYF.

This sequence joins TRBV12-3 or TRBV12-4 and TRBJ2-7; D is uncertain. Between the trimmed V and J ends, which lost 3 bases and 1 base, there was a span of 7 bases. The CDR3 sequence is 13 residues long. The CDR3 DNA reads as TGTGCCAGCAGTTTCTACAGTTCCTACGAGCAGTACTTC. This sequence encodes CASSFYSSYEQYF.

CDR3 loop: CASSQDRGRTGELFF. DNA for the CDR3: TGCGCCAGCAGCCAGGACAGGGGTAGGACCGGGGAGCTGTTTTTT. The chain combines TRBV4-3 with TRBJ2-2; TRBD1 matches at 9 bases. The CDR3 extends over 15 amino acids. V lost 3 bases to trimming and J lost 5 bases; unmatched junction nucleotides: 4. The germline CDR1 and CDR2 sequences are LGHNA and YSLEER.

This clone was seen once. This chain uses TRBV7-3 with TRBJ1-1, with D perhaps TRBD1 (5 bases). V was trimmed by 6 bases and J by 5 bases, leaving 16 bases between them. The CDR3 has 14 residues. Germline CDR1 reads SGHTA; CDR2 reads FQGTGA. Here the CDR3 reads CASRQNSGQTEAFF. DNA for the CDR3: TGTGCCAGCAGACAAAATTCAGGGCAGACTGAAGCTTTCTTT.

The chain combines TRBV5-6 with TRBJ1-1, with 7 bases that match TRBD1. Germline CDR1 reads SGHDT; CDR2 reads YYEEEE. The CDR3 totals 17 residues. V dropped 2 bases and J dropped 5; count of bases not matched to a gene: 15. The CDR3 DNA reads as TGTGCCAGCAGCTTTTTCAAATCACAGGGGAGTTCAACTGAAGCTTTCTTT. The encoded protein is CASSFFKSQGSSTEAFF.

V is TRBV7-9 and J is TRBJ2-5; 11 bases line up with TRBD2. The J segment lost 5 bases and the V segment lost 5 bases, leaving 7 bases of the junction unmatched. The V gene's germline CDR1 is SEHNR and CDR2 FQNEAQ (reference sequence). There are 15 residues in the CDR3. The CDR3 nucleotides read TGTGCCAGCAGCCCCCGACTAGCGGGGATGGAGACCCAGTACTTC. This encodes CASSPRLAGMETQYF. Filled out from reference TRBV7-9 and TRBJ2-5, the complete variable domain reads DTGVSQNPRHKITKRGQNVTFRCDPISEHNRLYWYRQTLGQGPEFLTYFQNEAQLEKSRLLSDRFSAERPKGSFSTLEIQRTEQGDSAMYLCASSPRLAGMETQYFGPGTRLLVL.

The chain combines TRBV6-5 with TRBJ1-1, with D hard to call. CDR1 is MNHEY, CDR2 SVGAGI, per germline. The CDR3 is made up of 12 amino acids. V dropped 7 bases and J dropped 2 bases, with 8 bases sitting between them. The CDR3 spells CASIGVNTEAFF. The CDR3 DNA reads TGTGCCAGCATCGGGGTCAACACTGAAGCTTTCTTT.